Listed below are T cell receptor beta chains from one sample, sequenced in a study of T cell responses to AZD1222 COVID-19 vaccine. The protocol was immunoSEQ multiplex PCR, while the TCRdb copy is restricted to in-frame clones and leaves out a portion. In the table there are more than 100,000 clones, roughly 90% of which are singletons. Here the sequenced sample was peripheral blood, taken on day 0 of AZD1222 vaccination. The receptors originated from an adult in good health. Each CDR3 is given with its conserved first and last residue. Fields, in order: D gene, clone size, J gene, V gene, CDR3 protein, CDR3 DNA. The D gene is left open where the match is weak. Some rows have no size entry. The others give once, few or many, or a class for an expanded clone.

d_call: -; clone_size: -; j_call: TRBJ1-5; v_call: TRBV6-1; cdr3_aa: CASSENLLRGQPQHF; cdr3_nt: TGTGCCAGCAGTGAGAACCTTCTGAGAGGGCAGCCCCAGCATTTT
d_call: -; clone_size: -; j_call: TRBJ2-5; v_call: TRBV3-1/TRBV3-2; cdr3_aa: CASSQGHREYF; cdr3_nt: TGTGCCAGCAGCCAAGGGCACAGGGAGTACTTC
d_call: TRBD1; clone_size: -; j_call: TRBJ2-6; v_call: TRBV18; cdr3_aa: CASSPNYWTGGGSGANVLTF; cdr3_nt: TGTGCCAGCTCACCAAACTACTGGACAGGGGGCGGCTCTGGGGCCAACGTCCTGACTTTC
d_call: -; clone_size: -; j_call: TRBJ2-1; v_call: TRBV19; cdr3_aa: CASSSQGGSNEQFF; cdr3_nt: TGTGCCAGTAGTAGCCAGGGGGGGTCCAATGAGCAGTTCTTC
d_call: -; clone_size: -; j_call: TRBJ1-5; v_call: TRBV5-5; cdr3_aa: CASSLEGYQPQHF; cdr3_nt: TGTGCCAGCAGCTTGGAGGGCTATCAGCCCCAGCATTTT
d_call: TRBD1; clone_size: -; j_call: TRBJ1-2; v_call: TRBV10-3; cdr3_aa: CAISEGLGQGAIYGYTF; cdr3_nt: TGTGCCATCAGTGAAGGGCTGGGCCAGGGGGCGATCTATGGCTACACCTTC
d_call: -; clone_size: -; j_call: TRBJ1-5; v_call: TRBV13; cdr3_aa: CASSFMDQPQHF; cdr3_nt: TGTGCCAGCAGCTTCATGGATCAGCCCCAGCATTTT
d_call: TRBD2; clone_size: -; j_call: TRBJ2-1; v_call: TRBV6-5; cdr3_aa: CASSRGGEEFF; cdr3_nt: TGTGCCAGCAGCCGCGGGGGAGAAGAGTTCTTC
d_call: TRBD1; clone_size: -; j_call: TRBJ1-1; v_call: TRBV19; cdr3_aa: CASSIEGANTEAFF; cdr3_nt: TGTGCCAGTAGTATCGAGGGGGCTAACACTGAAGCTTTCTTT
d_call: -; clone_size: -; j_call: TRBJ2-7; v_call: TRBV23-1; cdr3_aa: CASSNRTVPSGEQYF; cdr3_nt: TGCGCCAGCAGTAACCGGACAGTCCCCTCGGGGGAGCAGTACTTC
d_call: TRBD2; clone_size: -; j_call: TRBJ2-2; v_call: TRBV28; cdr3_aa: CASRETLAGAGELFF; cdr3_nt: TGTGCCAGCAGAGAGACGCTAGCGGGAGCCGGGGAGCTGTTTTTT
d_call: -; clone_size: -; j_call: TRBJ2-3; v_call: TRBV6-1; cdr3_aa: CASSEVFVGGRDTQYF; cdr3_nt: TGTGCCAGCAGTGAAGTTTTCGTCGGGGGCAGAGATACGCAGTATTTT
d_call: -; clone_size: -; j_call: TRBJ1-2; v_call: TRBV18; cdr3_aa: CASSTSQGLGYTF; cdr3_nt: TGTGCCAGCTCAACTTCTCAGGGGCTCGGCTACACCTTC
d_call: TRBD1; clone_size: -; j_call: TRBJ1-1; v_call: TRBV7-2; cdr3_aa: CASWKAGGNTEAFF; cdr3_nt: TGTGCCAGCTGGAAGGCAGGGGGGAACACTGAAGCTTTCTTT
d_call: TRBD2; clone_size: -; j_call: TRBJ2-3; v_call: TRBV7-9; cdr3_aa: CASSISGAGDTQYF; cdr3_nt: TGTGCCAGCAGCATAAGCGGGGCCGGAGATACGCAGTATTTT
d_call: -; clone_size: -; j_call: TRBJ2-3; v_call: TRBV25-1; cdr3_aa: CASSPPGARTDTQYF; cdr3_nt: TGTGCCAGCAGTCCCCCCGGGGCCCGCACAGATACGCAGTATTTT
d_call: TRBD1; clone_size: once; j_call: TRBJ2-7; v_call: TRBV11-1; cdr3_aa: CASSLSTGDYEQYF; cdr3_nt: TGTGCCAGCAGCTTATCCACAGGGGACTACGAGCAGTACTTC
d_call: -; clone_size: -; j_call: TRBJ2-1; v_call: TRBV2; cdr3_aa: CASRPGQSYNEQFF; cdr3_nt: TGTGCCAGCAGACCGGGACAATCCTACAATGAGCAGTTCTTC
d_call: TRBD1; clone_size: -; j_call: TRBJ1-1; v_call: TRBV19; cdr3_aa: CASSPGQGWTEAFF; cdr3_nt: TGTGCCAGTAGTCCTGGACAGGGATGGACTGAAGCTTTCTTT
d_call: -; clone_size: once; j_call: TRBJ1-5; v_call: TRBV7-2; cdr3_aa: CASSKQQGAIPQPQHF; cdr3_nt: TGTGCCAGCAGCAAACAACAGGGAGCCATTCCTCAGCCCCAGCATTTT
d_call: TRBD2; clone_size: -; j_call: TRBJ2-3; v_call: TRBV7-2; cdr3_aa: CASSRRSGGAGDTQYF; cdr3_nt: TGTGCCAGCAGCCGTCGGAGCGGGGGGGCCGGAGATACGCAGTATTTT
d_call: -; clone_size: -; j_call: TRBJ1-2; v_call: TRBV10-3; cdr3_aa: CAISESGGYGYTF; cdr3_nt: TGTGCCATCAGTGAGTCCGGGGGCTATGGCTACACCTTC
d_call: TRBD2; clone_size: -; j_call: TRBJ2-3; v_call: TRBV6-6; cdr3_aa: CASSPPTSGGAGDTQYF; cdr3_nt: TGTGCCAGCAGTCCCCCGACTAGCGGGGGGGCAGGAGATACGCAGTATTTT
d_call: -; clone_size: -; j_call: TRBJ2-1; v_call: TRBV19; cdr3_aa: CASRNEQFF; cdr3_nt: TGTGCCAGTAGAAATGAGCAGTTCTTC
d_call: -; clone_size: -; j_call: TRBJ2-3; v_call: TRBV3-1/TRBV3-2; cdr3_aa: CASRPGGTDTQYF; cdr3_nt: TGTGCCAGCAGGCCCGGGGGCACAGATACGCAGTATTTT
d_call: TRBD1; clone_size: -; j_call: TRBJ2-5; v_call: TRBV7-6; cdr3_aa: CASSTRQGRETQYF; cdr3_nt: TGTGCCAGCAGCACAAGACAGGGCCGGGAGACCCAGTACTTC
d_call: -; clone_size: -; j_call: TRBJ1-5; v_call: TRBV5-4; cdr3_aa: CASSLHPDSNQPQHF; cdr3_nt: TGTGCCAGCAGCTTGCATCCGGATAGCAATCAGCCCCAGCATTTT